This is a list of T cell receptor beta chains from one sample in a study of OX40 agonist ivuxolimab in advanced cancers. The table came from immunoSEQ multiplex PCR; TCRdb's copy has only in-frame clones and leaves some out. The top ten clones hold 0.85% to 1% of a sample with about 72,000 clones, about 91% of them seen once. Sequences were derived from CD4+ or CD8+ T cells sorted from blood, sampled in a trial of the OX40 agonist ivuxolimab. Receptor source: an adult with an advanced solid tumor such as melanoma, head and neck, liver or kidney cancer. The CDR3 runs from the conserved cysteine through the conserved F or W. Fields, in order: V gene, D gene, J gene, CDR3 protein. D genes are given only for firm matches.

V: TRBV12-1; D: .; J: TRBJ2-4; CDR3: CARLQGKVNIQYF
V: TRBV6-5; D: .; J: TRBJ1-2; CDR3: CASSLREVSIYGYTF
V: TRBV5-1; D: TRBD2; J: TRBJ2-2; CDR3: CASSLGRESTGELFF
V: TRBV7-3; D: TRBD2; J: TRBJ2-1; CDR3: CASSLTSPSGRGYNEQFF
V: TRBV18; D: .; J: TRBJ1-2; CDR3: CASSRAGEGYGYTF
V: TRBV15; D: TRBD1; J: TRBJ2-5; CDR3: CATSRLSGQGLTTQYF
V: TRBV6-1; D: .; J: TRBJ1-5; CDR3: CASSPQGGQPQHF
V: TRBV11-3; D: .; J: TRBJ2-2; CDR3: CASSQQVTGELFF
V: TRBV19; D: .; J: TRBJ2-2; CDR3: CASTGGNTGELFF
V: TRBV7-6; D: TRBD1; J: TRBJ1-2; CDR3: CASSLGDSTYGYTF
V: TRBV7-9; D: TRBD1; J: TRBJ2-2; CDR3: CASSIGGDRGHANTGELFF
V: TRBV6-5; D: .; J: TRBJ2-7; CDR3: CASSYGSGVIDEQYF
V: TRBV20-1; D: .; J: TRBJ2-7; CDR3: CSARDLGEQYF
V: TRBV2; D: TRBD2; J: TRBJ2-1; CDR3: CASSVLAGGANEQFF
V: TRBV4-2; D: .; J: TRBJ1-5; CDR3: CASSLPVTKDSNQPQHF
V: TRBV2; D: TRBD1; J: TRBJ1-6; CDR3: CASSPGQFLSYNSPLHF
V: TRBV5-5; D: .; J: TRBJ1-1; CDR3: CASSLGQTRNTEAFF
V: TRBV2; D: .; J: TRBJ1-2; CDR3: CASRQEAYGYTF
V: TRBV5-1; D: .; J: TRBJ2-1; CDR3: CASSLVGDSYNEQFF
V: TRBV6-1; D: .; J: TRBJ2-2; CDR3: CASMRADTGELFF
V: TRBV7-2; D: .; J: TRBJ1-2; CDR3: CASSLRRSPNYGYTF
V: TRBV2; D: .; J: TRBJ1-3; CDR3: CASTPGLGNTIYF
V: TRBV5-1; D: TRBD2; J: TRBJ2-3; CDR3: CASSLGLAGGPSTDTQYF
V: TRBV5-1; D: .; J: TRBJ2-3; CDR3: CASSLAINPTDTQYF
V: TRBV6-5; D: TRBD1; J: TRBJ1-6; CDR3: CASRTGTGVKSPLHF
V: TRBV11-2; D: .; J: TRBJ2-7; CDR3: CASSLGLEAYEQYF
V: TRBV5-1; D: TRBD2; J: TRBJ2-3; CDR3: CASSLALAGGLSTDTQYF
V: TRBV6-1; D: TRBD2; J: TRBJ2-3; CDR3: CASRATSGSTDTQYF
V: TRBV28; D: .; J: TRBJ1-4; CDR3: CASSAPATNEKLFF
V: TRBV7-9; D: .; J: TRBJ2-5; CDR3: CASSFQDGSMAQYF
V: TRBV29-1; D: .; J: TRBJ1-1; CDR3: CSGVGVNTEAFF
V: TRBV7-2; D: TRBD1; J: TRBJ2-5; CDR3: CASSAFMSQGFGTQYF
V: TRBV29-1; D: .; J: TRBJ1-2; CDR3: CSVAETDNYGYTF
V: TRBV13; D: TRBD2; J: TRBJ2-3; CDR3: CASSPPGLATDTQYF
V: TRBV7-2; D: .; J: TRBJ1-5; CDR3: CASSSNNQPQHF
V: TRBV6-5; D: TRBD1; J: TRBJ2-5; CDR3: CASSYGTGGMGETQYF
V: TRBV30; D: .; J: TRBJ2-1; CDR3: CAWSAGALYNEQFF
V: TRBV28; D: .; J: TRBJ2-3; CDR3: CASSRERVRTGADTQYF
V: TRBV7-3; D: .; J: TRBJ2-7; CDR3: CASSRDNTGEQYF
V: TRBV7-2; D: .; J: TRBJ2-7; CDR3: CASSLFRQTYEQYF
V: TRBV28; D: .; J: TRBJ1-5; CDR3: CASSSPLGGNQPQHF
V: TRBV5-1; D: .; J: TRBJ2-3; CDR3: CASSQTARTDTQYF
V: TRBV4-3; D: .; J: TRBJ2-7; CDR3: CASSPTVSVEAYEQYF
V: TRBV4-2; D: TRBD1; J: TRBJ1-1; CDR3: CASSPTGWTGANTEAFF
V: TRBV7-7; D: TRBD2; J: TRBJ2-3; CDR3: CASSLGLAGGTDTQYF
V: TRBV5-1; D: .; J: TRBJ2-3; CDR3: CASSLALRSSTDTQYF
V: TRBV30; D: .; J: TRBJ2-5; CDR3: CAWSLGTKETQYF
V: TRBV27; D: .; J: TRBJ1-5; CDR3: CASSLSGTAIRHF
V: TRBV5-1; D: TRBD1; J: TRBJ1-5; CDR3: CASSLAPTGGGQPQHF
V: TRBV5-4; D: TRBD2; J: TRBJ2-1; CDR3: CASRLSLAGGLDEQFF
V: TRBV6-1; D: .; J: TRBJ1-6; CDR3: CASSEGWADPLHF
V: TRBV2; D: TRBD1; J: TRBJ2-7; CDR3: CASSEQTGGYEQYF